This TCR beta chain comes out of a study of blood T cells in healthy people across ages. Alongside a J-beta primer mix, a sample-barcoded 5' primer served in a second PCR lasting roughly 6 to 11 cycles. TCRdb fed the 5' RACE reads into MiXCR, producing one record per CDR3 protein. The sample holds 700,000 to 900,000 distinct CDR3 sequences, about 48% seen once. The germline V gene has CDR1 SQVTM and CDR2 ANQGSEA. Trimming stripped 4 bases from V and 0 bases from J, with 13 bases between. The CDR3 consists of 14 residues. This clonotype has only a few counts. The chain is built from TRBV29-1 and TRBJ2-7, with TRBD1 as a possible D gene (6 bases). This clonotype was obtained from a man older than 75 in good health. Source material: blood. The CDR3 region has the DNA TGCAGCGTTGGTTGGGGGCCTAGCTCCTACGAGCAGTACTTC. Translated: CSVGWGPSSYEQYF.